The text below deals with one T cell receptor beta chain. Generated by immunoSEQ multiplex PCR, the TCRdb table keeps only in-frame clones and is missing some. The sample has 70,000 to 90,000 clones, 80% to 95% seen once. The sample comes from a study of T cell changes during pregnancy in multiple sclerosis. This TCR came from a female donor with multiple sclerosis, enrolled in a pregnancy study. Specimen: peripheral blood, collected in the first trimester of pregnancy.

In nucleotides, the CDR3 is TGCAGCGTTCTCGGGACTAGCTTATACAATGAGCAGTTCTTC. Residues: CSVLGTSLYNEQFF. The chain recombines TRBV29-1 with TRBJ2-1; 9 bases agree with TRBD2. The V segment lost 5 bases and the J segment 4 bases; nucleotides outside the gene matches: 6. The CDR3 is made up of 14 amino acids. Germline CDR1 SQVTM, CDR2 ANQGSEA.